These 24 T cell receptor beta chains were all obtained from the same sample, sequenced in a study of OX40 agonist ivuxolimab in advanced cancers. Sequencing used immunoSEQ multiplex PCR; TCRdb keeps in-frame clones, though not all of them. The table lists roughly 70,000 clones, roughly 85% of them singletons. Sample: CD4+ or CD8+ T cells sorted from blood, taken in a trial of the OX40 agonist ivuxolimab. These receptor sequences come from an adult with an advanced solid tumor such as melanoma, head and neck, liver or kidney cancer.

This clone came up a few times. J is TRBJ2-2 and V is TRBV9; 7 bases line up with TRBD2. V was pared by 4 bases and J by 8 bases, with 11 bases of the junction left unmatched. The CDR3 has 15 residues. The germline CDR1 and CDR2 sequences are SGDLS and YYNGEE. The CDR3 sequence is CASSPQQTSPGELFF. The CDR3 coding sequence is TGTGCCAGCAGCCCGCAACAGACTAGCCCGGGGGAGCTGTTTTTT.

V is TRBV5-6 and J is TRBJ2-3; TRBD2 matches at 9 bases. This CDR3 spans 13 amino acids. The V gene's germline CDR1 is SGHDT and CDR2 YYEEEE. The trim removed 8 bases at V and 5 bases at J, leaving 6 bases unmatched. CDR3 bases: TGTGCCAGATTAGCGGGAGTCGAAGATACGCAGTATTTT. Protein sequence: CARLAGVEDTQYF.

The chain carries TRBV5-6 and TRBJ1-5; the match to TRBD1 covers 7 bases. The CDR3 contains 16 residues. Germline lookup yields CDR1 SGHDT and CDR2 YYEEEE. The V segment lost 4 bases and the J segment 6 bases; nucleotides outside the gene matches: 13. The CDR3 DNA sequence: TGTGCCAGCAGCGAGGGACAGCAGCCAGGGGTTCAGCCCCAGCATTTT. Protein product: CASSEGQQPGVQPQHF.

The chain joins TRBV23-1 to TRBJ2-1; D is uncertain. TRBV23-1 is an ORF, with its function uncertain. This CDR3 region has 17 residues. Trimming pared 2 bases from V and 0 bases from J, leaving 14 bases between. Written as DNA, the CDR3 is TGCGCCAGCAGTCAAGCCGCGCCTGAAAGCTCCTACAATGAGCAGTTCTTC. Amino acid sequence: CASSQAAPESSYNEQFF.

J is TRBJ2-1 and V is TRBV5-6; D is ambiguous. CDR3 length: 13 residues. The V and J ends lost 0 bases and 3 bases respectively, with 4 bases between them. The germline V gene encodes CDR1 SGHDT and CDR2 YYEEEE. The CDR3 DNA is TGTGCCAGCAGCTTGGGCAGCTACAATGAGCAGTTCTTC. Protein product: CASSLGSYNEQFF.

In DNA, the CDR3 is TGCAGCGTCCGACCCGGGTCCCAGGAGAGGCAGTTCTTC. Its protein is CSVRPGSQERQFF. V usage is TRBV29-1 and J usage is TRBJ2-1; D unresolved. Germline CDR1 is SQVTM and CDR2 is ANQGSEA. The CDR3 sequence is 13 residues long. Trimming removed 6 bases from V and 12 bases from J, with 21 bases in between.

The V and J genes are TRBV19 and TRBJ1-1, with D perhaps matching TRBD1 (6 bases). Germline lookup yields CDR1 LNHDA and CDR2 SQIVND (reference sequence). Trimming stripped 7 bases from V and 5 bases from J, with 14 bases between. The CDR3 sequence is 13 residues long. CDR3 in amino acids: CASTRGAGTEAFF. In nucleotides, the CDR3 is TGTGCCAGTACCCGGGGGGCGGGGACTGAAGCTTTCTTT.

CDR3 DNA: TGTGCCAGCAGCCCGGTCGGGGGGGGCCGTCAGCCCCAGCATTTT. Residues: CASSPVGGGRQPQHF. The gene calls are TRBV7-9 and TRBJ1-5, with D perhaps matching TRBD1 (6 bases). Trimming shortened V by 5 bases and J by 6 bases, and 17 bases separated the two germline ends. Germline V gene data show CDR1 as SEHNR and CDR2 as FQNEAQ (reference sequence). This CDR3 region has 15 residues.

A single count supports this clone. This rearrangement joins TRBV5-1 to TRBJ2-7; D may correspond to TRBD1 or TRBD2 (5 bases each). Germline CDR1 SGHRS, CDR2 YFSETQ. V lost 2 bases and J 1 base, leaving 13 bases between the germline ends. The CDR3 sequence is 15 residues long. The CDR3 loop is CASSFDGTVSYEQYF. The CDR3 nucleotides read TGCGCCAGCAGCTTCGACGGGACGGTTTCCTACGAGCAGTACTTC.

This clone appeared a single time. The chain combines TRBV9 with TRBJ2-2; D is unresolved. Trimming removed 4 bases from V and 4 bases from J, with 11 bases in between. Germline V gives CDR1 SGDLS, CDR2 YYNGEE. The CDR3 is 14 amino acids. The CDR3 DNA is TGTGCCAGCAGCCCGCTAGTAGGCACCGGGGAGCTGTTTTTT. This encodes CASSPLVGTGELFF.

This chain joins TRBV7-2 and TRBJ1-1; D remains ambiguous. Germline V CDR1 and CDR2: SGHTA, FQGNSA. Trimming took off 5 bases at V and 2 bases at J, with 9 bases between the two ends. This CDR3 has 13 amino acids. The CDR3 is CASSHPPNTEAFF. For the CDR3, the DNA is TGTGCCAGCAGCCATCCCCCAAACACTGAAGCTTTCTTT.

The rearrangement links TRBV5-4 to TRBJ2-7; D uncertain. The CDR3 runs to 14 residues. Per the germline V gene, CDR1 is SGHNT and CDR2 is YYREEE (reference sequence). Deletions cut 3 bases from V and 7 bases from J, with 17 bases between. The CDR3 here is CASSSKEGASEQYF. The CDR3 nucleotides read TGTGCCAGCAGCTCGAAAGAAGGAGCGAGTGAGCAGTACTTC.

The V gene is TRBV19, the J gene TRBJ2-1, with a tentative D call TRBD1 (6 bases). CDR1 and CDR2 from the germline V gene are LNHDA and SQIVND (reference sequence). The CDR3 has 15 residues. The ends were cut back, 5 bases at V and 4 bases at J, with 15 bases in the middle. The CDR3 is CASSAPPDRYNEQFF. In nucleotides, the CDR3 is TGTGCCAGTAGTGCACCCCCCGACAGGTACAATGAGCAGTTCTTC.

The chain recombines TRBV5-1 with TRBJ2-5; possibly TRBD2 for D (6 bases). Germline V lookup: CDR1 SGHRS, CDR2 YFSETQ. V was shortened by 1 base and J by 0 bases, with 7 bases between the two germline ends. The CDR3 length is 14 residues. The CDR3 here is CASSLWGDQETQYF. CDR3 nucleotide sequence: TGCGCCAGCAGCTTGTGGGGGGACCAAGAGACCCAGTACTTC.

This rearrangement joins TRBV13 to TRBJ2-3; 13 bases align to TRBD2. The CDR3 length is 17 residues. Germline CDR1 is PRHDT and CDR2 is FYEKMQ (reference sequence). J lost 5 bases, V lost 4 bases, and 9 bases had no gene match. CDR3 in amino acids: CASSSSLAGGLVDTQYF. Here the CDR3 DNA reads TGTGCCAGCAGCTCCTCACTAGCGGGAGGGTTGGTAGATACGCAGTATTTT.

The chain joins TRBV11-2 to TRBJ2-7, with D possibly TRBD1 on 6 matching bases. Germline V gene data show CDR1 as SGHAT and CDR2 as FQNNGV. The CDR3 sequence is 14 residues long. Trimming left V 1 base short and J 4 bases short, with 11 bases between. The CDR3 spells CASSLGGRGYEQYF. The CDR3 bases are TGTGCCAGCAGCTTAGGCGGCAGGGGTTACGAGCAGTACTTC.

The chain combines TRBV19 with TRBJ1-3; D remains unclear. Trimming left V 3 bases short and J 0 bases short, with 15 bases between. Germline V CDR1 and CDR2: LNHDA, SQIVND (reference sequence). This CDR3 is 17 amino acids long. The CDR3 DNA is TGTGCCAGTAGTATTGAAGGGATAACGTACTCTGGAAACACCATATATTTT. Amino acid sequence: CASSIEGITYSGNTIYF.

The chain has TRBV9 and TRBJ1-2, with D unresolved. Between the trimmed V and J ends, which lost 3 bases and 7 bases, there was a span of 13 bases. Germline V gives CDR1 SGDLS, CDR2 YYNGEE. The CDR3 sequence is 13 residues long. In DNA form, the CDR3 reads TGTGCCAGCAGCGCGGATGGGTGGGGTGGCTACACCTTC. Protein: CASSADGWGGYTF.

This chain links TRBV11-3 with TRBJ2-2, with 14 bases matching TRBD2. Germline V gene data show CDR1 as SGHNT and CDR2 as YENEEA. The CDR3 contains 16 residues. V was pared by 5 bases and J by 6 bases, with 5 bases of the junction left unmatched. The DNA of the CDR3 is TGTGCCAGCAGCCCGCGGACTAGCGGGGGGTCCGGGGAGCTGTTTTTT. Protein: CASSPRTSGGSGELFF.

This chain joins TRBV2 and TRBJ1-4, with TRBD1 matching over 9 bases. Germline V gives CDR1 SNHLY, CDR2 FYNNEI. This CDR3 is built from 14 residues. With 6 bases clipped from V and 3 bases from J, the junction kept 2 bases outside the gene matches. The DNA of the CDR3 is TGTGCCAGCAGACAGGGGGCTTCTAATGAAAAACTGTTTTTT. Its translation is CASRQGASNEKLFF.

This clone appeared a few times. The genes are TRBV7-9 and TRBJ1-5, with 7 bases aligning to TRBD1. The CDR3 runs to 12 residues. The V gene's germline CDR1 is SEHNR and CDR2 FQNEAQ (reference sequence). V lost 6 bases, J lost 9 bases, and 5 bases stayed unmatched. The CDR3, as DNA: TGTGCCAGCAGTAGGGGGCAGGGGCCCCAGCATTTT. Its translation: CASSRGQGPQHF.

Of note for this clone: The conserved closing phenylalanine or tryptophan is absent in this CDR3, likely reflecting a read error. It is unclear where the CDR3 begins or ends on the DNA, so no DNA is shown, and the CDR3 is as TCRdb lists it. This chain links TRBV6-1 with TRBJ2-7. The CDR3 totals 12 residues, both ends included. In germline, CDR1 is MNHNS, CDR2 SASEGT. The chain's CDR3 is CASRPNLGTPTL.

The rearrangement joins TRBV27 to TRBJ2-1; TRBD2 matches 13 bases. CDR1 is MNHEY, CDR2 SMNVEV, per germline (reference sequence). The J segment lost 2 bases and the V segment lost 4 bases, leaving 2 bases of the junction unmatched. The CDR3 contains 16 residues. CDR3 nucleotides: TGTGCCAGCAGTTCTGGGACTAGCGGGACCTACAATGAGCAGTTCTTC. Translated, it gives CASSSGTSGTYNEQFF.

The gene calls are TRBV27 and TRBJ2-7, with 8 bases lining up with TRBD2. CDR3 length: 11 amino acids. After removal of 8 bases from V and 6 bases from J, the junction contained 3 bases not matched to a gene. CDR1 and CDR2 (germline): MNHEY, SMNVEV (reference sequence). CDR3 protein: CASPRGGEQYF. CDR3 nucleotide sequence: TGTGCCAGCCCCCGGGGGGGCGAGCAGTACTTC.